The rows below give T cell receptor beta chains drawn from one sample of a study of identical twins. TCRdb passed the 5' RACE reads through MiXCR, listing each CDR3 protein once. The table has some 790,000 distinct CDR3 sequences, roughly 20% seen once. The sample was also linked to a second study, of T cells expressing NK-cell markers.

Material: PBMCs. These receptors were collected from a young woman in good health. CDR3s include the opening cysteine and the closing phenylalanine or tryptophan. The order of the fields is J gene, V gene, CDR3 length, clone size, D gene, CDR3 protein, CDR3 DNA. A D gene is named only where the DNA matches it firmly. Clone size is stated in some rows and not others, as once, few, many or a class when expanded.

J gene: TRBJ2-2
V gene: TRBV27
CDR3 length: 16
clone size: once
D gene: TRBD1
CDR3 protein: CASTMDRGKNTGELFF
CDR3 DNA: TGTGCCAGCACCATGGACAGGGGGAAGAACACCGGGGAGCTGTTTTTT

J gene: TRBJ2-1
V gene: TRBV6-1
CDR3 length: 14
clone size: NA
D gene: NA
CDR3 protein: CASSEVHSHNEQFF
CDR3 DNA: TGTGCCAGCAGTGAAGTGCATTCCCACAATGAGCAGTTCTTC

J gene: TRBJ2-2
V gene: TRBV3-1
CDR3 length: 15
clone size: NA
D gene: NA
CDR3 protein: CASSHPGVNTGELFF
CDR3 DNA: TGTGCCAGCAGCCACCCGGGGGTAAACACCGGGGAGCTGTTTTTT

J gene: TRBJ2-1
V gene: TRBV2
CDR3 length: 15
clone size: NA
D gene: NA
CDR3 protein: CASSDQSGRRVEQFF
CDR3 DNA: TGTGCCAGCAGTGATCAGTCAGGCCGACGTGTTGAGCAGTTCTTC

J gene: TRBJ2-1
V gene: TRBV7-2
CDR3 length: 12
clone size: NA
D gene: NA
CDR3 protein: CASSLAETRSFF
CDR3 DNA: TGTGCCAGCAGCTTAGCGGAGACCCGGAGCTTCTTC

J gene: TRBJ2-7
V gene: TRBV7-9
CDR3 length: 12
clone size: NA
D gene: NA
CDR3 protein: CASSPLDHEQYF
CDR3 DNA: TGTGCCAGCAGCCCCCTGGACCACGAGCAGTACTTC

J gene: TRBJ2-3
V gene: TRBV6-5
CDR3 length: 17
clone size: few
D gene: TRBD2
CDR3 protein: CASSYPTSGGRTDTQYF
CDR3 DNA: TGTGCCAGCAGTTACCCTACTAGCGGGGGCCGCACAGATACGCAGTATTTT

J gene: TRBJ2-3
V gene: TRBV7-2
CDR3 length: 14
clone size: few
D gene: NA
CDR3 protein: CASSLALRRDTQYF
CDR3 DNA: TGTGCCAGCAGCTTAGCCCTGAGAAGGGATACGCAGTATTTT

J gene: TRBJ2-6
V gene: TRBV6-5
CDR3 length: 15
clone size: many
D gene: NA
CDR3 protein: CASSYWGSGANVLTF
CDR3 DNA: TGTGCCAGCAGTTACTGGGGTTCTGGGGCCAACGTCCTGACTTTC

J gene: TRBJ1-6
V gene: TRBV6-1
CDR3 length: 14
clone size: few
D gene: NA
CDR3 protein: CASSTLVWNSPLHF
CDR3 DNA: TGTGCCAGCAGTACCCTAGTGTGGAATTCACCCCTCCACTTT

J gene: TRBJ2-2
V gene: TRBV27
CDR3 length: 15
clone size: NA
D gene: NA
CDR3 protein: CASSFWGDPTGELFF
CDR3 DNA: TGTGCCAGCAGTTTTTGGGGGGATCCCACCGGGGAGCTGTTTTTT

J gene: TRBJ2-1
V gene: TRBV20-1
CDR3 length: 10
clone size: NA
D gene: NA
CDR3 protein: CTPKGNEQFF
CDR3 DNA: TGCACCCCGAAGGGGAATGAGCAGTTCTTC

J gene: TRBJ2-3
V gene: TRBV12-3/TRBV12-4
CDR3 length: 13
clone size: NA
D gene: TRBD1
CDR3 protein: CASSFKGQGPQYF
CDR3 DNA: TGTGCCAGCAGTTTTAAGGGACAGGGTCCGCAGTATTTT

J gene: TRBJ2-1
V gene: TRBV30
CDR3 length: 13
clone size: few
D gene: TRBD2
CDR3 protein: CAGGTSGGGEQFF
CDR3 DNA: TGTGCGGGGGGAACTAGCGGGGGAGGAGAGCAGTTCTTC

J gene: TRBJ2-7
V gene: TRBV14
CDR3 length: 13
clone size: NA
D gene: NA
CDR3 protein: CASSQENYLQQYF
CDR3 DNA: TGTGCCAGCAGCCAAGAAAACTACCTCCAACAGTACTTC

J gene: TRBJ2-7
V gene: TRBV19
CDR3 length: 14
clone size: NA
D gene: TRBD1
CDR3 protein: CASSGTGEVHEQYF
CDR3 DNA: TGTGCCAGTAGTGGGACAGGGGAGGTACACGAGCAGTACTTC

J gene: TRBJ2-5
V gene: TRBV9
CDR3 length: 15
clone size: few
D gene: NA
CDR3 protein: CASSVEGVSGETQYF
CDR3 DNA: TGTGCCAGCAGCGTAGAGGGGGTTAGCGGAGAGACCCAGTACTTC

J gene: TRBJ2-1
V gene: TRBV7-8
CDR3 length: 15
clone size: few
D gene: TRBD2
CDR3 protein: CASSTEGLASYEQFF
CDR3 DNA: TGTGCCAGCAGCACAGAGGGACTAGCGTCCTATGAGCAGTTCTTC

J gene: TRBJ1-6
V gene: TRBV5-1
CDR3 length: 15
clone size: NA
D gene: NA
CDR3 protein: CASSPRAEYNSPLHF
CDR3 DNA: TGCGCCAGCAGCCCCCGGGCAGAATATAATTCACCCCTCCACTTT

J gene: TRBJ2-1
V gene: TRBV11-2
CDR3 length: 16
clone size: NA
D gene: NA
CDR3 protein: CASSPVGSGGVWEQFF
CDR3 DNA: TGTGCCAGCAGCCCCGTCGGGAGCGGAGGGGTTTGGGAGCAGTTCTTC

J gene: TRBJ2-1
V gene: TRBV12-3/TRBV12-4
CDR3 length: 14
clone size: NA
D gene: TRBD1
CDR3 protein: CASRQTTGGNEQFF
CDR3 DNA: TGTGCCAGCAGACAGACGACAGGGGGCAATGAGCAGTTCTTC

J gene: TRBJ2-7
V gene: TRBV5-1
CDR3 length: 14
clone size: NA
D gene: TRBD2
CDR3 protein: CASMLGLAGGEQYF
CDR3 DNA: TGCGCCAGCATGCTGGGACTAGCGGGGGGAGAGCAGTACTTC

J gene: TRBJ1-2
V gene: TRBV12-3/TRBV12-4
CDR3 length: 13
clone size: many
D gene: TRBD1
CDR3 protein: CASSPDRDGGYTF
CDR3 DNA: TGTGCCAGCAGCCCCGACAGGGATGGAGGCTACACCTTC

J gene: TRBJ2-1
V gene: TRBV9
CDR3 length: 16
clone size: few
D gene: TRBD2
CDR3 protein: CASSVMPAGDYNEQFF
CDR3 DNA: TGTGCCAGCAGCGTAATGCCAGCGGGAGATTACAATGAGCAGTTCTTC

J gene: TRBJ2-7
V gene: TRBV20-1
CDR3 length: 14
clone size: NA
D gene: TRBD1
CDR3 protein: CSAYPTGKANEQYF
CDR3 DNA: TGCAGTGCTTACCCGACAGGGAAGGCGAACGAGCAGTACTTC

J gene: TRBJ1-5
V gene: TRBV7-2
CDR3 length: 13
clone size: NA
D gene: NA
CDR3 protein: CASSLSGPEPQHF
CDR3 DNA: TGTGCCAGCAGCTTATCGGGCCCAGAGCCCCAGCATTTT

J gene: TRBJ2-1
V gene: TRBV7-2
CDR3 length: 16
clone size: NA
D gene: NA
CDR3 protein: CASSLTGRDKYNEQFF
CDR3 DNA: TGTGCCAGCAGCTTAACGGGGAGGGACAAATACAATGAGCAGTTCTTC

J gene: TRBJ1-2
V gene: TRBV9
CDR3 length: 16
clone size: NA
D gene: NA
CDR3 protein: CASSVVEYAGDYGYTF
CDR3 DNA: TGTGCCAGCAGCGTAGTTGAGTATGCGGGGGATTATGGCTACACCTTC

J gene: TRBJ2-1
V gene: TRBV11-2
CDR3 length: 16
clone size: NA
D gene: TRBD2
CDR3 protein: CASSTQLAGLDNEQFF
CDR3 DNA: TGTGCCAGCAGCACCCAACTAGCGGGACTCGACAATGAGCAGTTCTTC

J gene: TRBJ2-5
V gene: TRBV5-1
CDR3 length: 16
clone size: NA
D gene: TRBD2
CDR3 protein: CASSSVTSGSGETQYF
CDR3 DNA: TGCGCCAGCAGCTCCGTGACTAGCGGGAGCGGAGAGACCCAGTACTTC

J gene: TRBJ2-3
V gene: TRBV6-1
CDR3 length: 14
clone size: few
D gene: TRBD2
CDR3 protein: CAILGRASTDTQYF
CDR3 DNA: TGTGCCATCCTCGGGAGGGCCAGCACAGATACGCAGTATTTT

J gene: TRBJ2-3
V gene: TRBV7-3
CDR3 length: 12
clone size: NA
D gene: TRBD2
CDR3 protein: CASSSPGRDQYF
CDR3 DNA: TGTGCCAGCAGCTCTCCGGGGAGGGACCAGTATTTT

J gene: TRBJ2-3
V gene: TRBV15
CDR3 length: 14
clone size: NA
D gene: TRBD1
CDR3 protein: CATSRTGGTDTQYF
CDR3 DNA: TGTGCCACCAGCAGGACAGGGGGCACAGATACGCAGTATTTT

J gene: TRBJ2-5
V gene: TRBV12-3/TRBV12-4
CDR3 length: 18
clone size: few
D gene: NA
CDR3 protein: CASSIISWLQGNQETQYF
CDR3 DNA: TGTGCCAGCTCCATCATATCCTGGCTCCAGGGAAACCAAGAGACCCAGTACTTC

J gene: TRBJ1-4
V gene: TRBV18
CDR3 length: 15
clone size: few
D gene: NA
CDR3 protein: CASSPAGTKGEELFF
CDR3 DNA: TGTGCCAGCTCACCAGCAGGGACGAAGGGTGAGGAACTGTTTTTT

J gene: TRBJ1-1
V gene: TRBV7-2
CDR3 length: 16
clone size: NA
D gene: NA
CDR3 protein: CASSFFDRDGNTEAFF
CDR3 DNA: TGTGCCAGCAGCTTTTTTGACAGAGACGGGAACACTGAAGCTTTCTTT

J gene: TRBJ2-5
V gene: TRBV12-3/TRBV12-4
CDR3 length: 17
clone size: NA
D gene: TRBD1
CDR3 protein: CASRAPVLQGQQETQYF
CDR3 DNA: TGTGCCAGCAGAGCACCGGTTTTACAGGGACAGCAAGAGACCCAGTACTTC

J gene: TRBJ2-1
V gene: TRBV7-2
CDR3 length: 17
clone size: many
D gene: NA
CDR3 protein: CASSRMSPMVFGNEQFF
CDR3 DNA: TGTGCCAGCAGCCGTATGAGCCCGATGGTTTTTGGCAATGAGCAGTTCTTC

J gene: TRBJ2-1
V gene: TRBV2
CDR3 length: 17
clone size: few
D gene: NA
CDR3 protein: CASSGGGAGAPHNEQFF
CDR3 DNA: TGTGCCAGCAGTGGGGGTGGGGCGGGGGCCCCCCACAATGAGCAGTTCTTC

J gene: TRBJ2-1
V gene: TRBV5-1
CDR3 length: 11
clone size: NA
D gene: NA
CDR3 protein: CASFGVNEQFF
CDR3 DNA: TGCGCCAGCTTCGGGGTCAATGAGCAGTTCTTC

J gene: TRBJ1-6
V gene: TRBV9
CDR3 length: 13
clone size: NA
D gene: NA
CDR3 protein: CASSGEGKSPLHF
CDR3 DNA: TGTGCCAGCAGCGGGGAGGGAAAATCACCCCTCCACTTT

J gene: TRBJ1-2
V gene: TRBV12-3/TRBV12-4
CDR3 length: 13
clone size: NA
D gene: NA
CDR3 protein: CASSLRVQSGYTF
CDR3 DNA: TGTGCCAGCAGTTTAAGGGTCCAGTCTGGCTACACCTTC

J gene: TRBJ2-1
V gene: TRBV7-9
CDR3 length: 15
clone size: few
D gene: TRBD2
CDR3 protein: CASSLRTSVDNEQFF
CDR3 DNA: TGTGCCAGCAGCTTACGGACTAGCGTCGACAATGAGCAGTTCTTC

J gene: TRBJ2-1
V gene: TRBV10-3
CDR3 length: 13
clone size: NA
D gene: NA
CDR3 protein: CAISVREGNEQFF
CDR3 DNA: TGTGCCATCAGCGTCCGTGAAGGGAATGAGCAGTTCTTC

J gene: TRBJ2-5
V gene: TRBV20-1
CDR3 length: 15
clone size: NA
D gene: NA
CDR3 protein: CSARDGDFMAETQYF
CDR3 DNA: TGCAGTGCTAGAGACGGGGACTTTATGGCAGAGACCCAGTACTTC

J gene: TRBJ2-7
V gene: TRBV12-3/TRBV12-4
CDR3 length: 13
clone size: few
D gene: NA
CDR3 protein: CASSFVSAYEQYF
CDR3 DNA: TGTGCCAGCAGTTTCGTCAGCGCCTACGAGCAGTACTTC

J gene: TRBJ2-5
V gene: TRBV6-6
CDR3 length: 11
clone size: few
D gene: NA
CDR3 protein: CASSFGEHQYF
CDR3 DNA: TGTGCCAGCAGCTTTGGGGAGCACCAGTACTTC

J gene: TRBJ2-3
V gene: TRBV12-3/TRBV12-4
CDR3 length: 16
clone size: once
D gene: NA
CDR3 protein: CASSPNLLESTDTQYF
CDR3 DNA: TGTGCCAGCAGTCCCAACCTACTAGAAAGCACAGATACGCAGTATTTT

J gene: TRBJ1-2
V gene: TRBV10-3
CDR3 length: 17
clone size: many
D gene: TRBD1
CDR3 protein: CAISTGQGRRSTYGYTF
CDR3 DNA: TGTGCCATCAGTACAGGACAGGGGAGGCGATCCACCTATGGCTACACCTTC

J gene: TRBJ2-5
V gene: TRBV6-5
CDR3 length: 14
clone size: few
D gene: NA
CDR3 protein: CASSYWGNQETQYF
CDR3 DNA: TGTGCCAGCAGTTACTGGGGAAACCAAGAGACCCAGTACTTC

J gene: TRBJ2-7
V gene: TRBV7-2
CDR3 length: 15
clone size: NA
D gene: NA
CDR3 protein: CASSLEAPPAYEQYF
CDR3 DNA: TGTGCCAGCAGCTTAGAGGCTCCCCCCGCCTACGAGCAGTACTTC

J gene: TRBJ1-1
V gene: TRBV12-3/TRBV12-4
CDR3 length: 13
clone size: few
D gene: NA
CDR3 protein: CASTPRGRVTAFF
CDR3 DNA: TGTGCCAGCACCCCGAGGGGCAGGGTAACAGCTTTCTTT

J gene: TRBJ2-1
V gene: TRBV11-2
CDR3 length: 15
clone size: NA
D gene: NA
CDR3 protein: CASSRDFRSYNEQFF
CDR3 DNA: TGTGCCAGCAGCCGGGACTTCCGCTCCTACAATGAGCAGTTCTTC